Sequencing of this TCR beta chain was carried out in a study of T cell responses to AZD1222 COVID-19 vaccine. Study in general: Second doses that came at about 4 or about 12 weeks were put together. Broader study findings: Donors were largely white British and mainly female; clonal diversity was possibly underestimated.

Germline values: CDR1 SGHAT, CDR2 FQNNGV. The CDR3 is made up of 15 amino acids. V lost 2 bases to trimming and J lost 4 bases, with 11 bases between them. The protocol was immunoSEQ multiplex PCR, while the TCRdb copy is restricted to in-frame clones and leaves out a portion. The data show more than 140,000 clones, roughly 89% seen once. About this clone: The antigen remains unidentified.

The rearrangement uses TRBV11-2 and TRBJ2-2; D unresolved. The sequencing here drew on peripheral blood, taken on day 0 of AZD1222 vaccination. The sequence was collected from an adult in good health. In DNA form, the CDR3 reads TGTGCCAGCAGCTTAAGGGTGACGGGCACCGGGGAGCTGTTTTTT. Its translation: CASSLRVTGTGELFF.